The sequence of this T cell receptor (beta chain) was determined in a study of T cell repertoires in cytomegalovirus infection. Each CDR3 protein is one row after TCRdb ran MiXCR on the reads. Of approximately 120,000 distinct CDR3 sequences listed, 32% are singletons. Trimming at V came to 6 bases and at J to 8 bases, leaving 10 bases not matched to a gene. The CDR3 has 14 amino acids. From germline, CDR1 is MNHEY and CDR2 SVGAGI. As regards this clonotype: Its antigen is not identified.

Source: CD8+ T cells from cultured PBMCs, taken from culture after CMV antigen stimulation. The chain joins TRBV6-5 to TRBJ2-3, with 8 bases matching TRBD1. This receptor was obtained from a human donor in good health (CMV status not recorded). Some clones in this sample may be carry-over from other donors' samples. The CDR3 here is CASSPGQGIGTQYF. The CDR3 nucleotides are TGTGCCAGCAGCCCAGGACAGGGTATAGGTACGCAGTATTTT.